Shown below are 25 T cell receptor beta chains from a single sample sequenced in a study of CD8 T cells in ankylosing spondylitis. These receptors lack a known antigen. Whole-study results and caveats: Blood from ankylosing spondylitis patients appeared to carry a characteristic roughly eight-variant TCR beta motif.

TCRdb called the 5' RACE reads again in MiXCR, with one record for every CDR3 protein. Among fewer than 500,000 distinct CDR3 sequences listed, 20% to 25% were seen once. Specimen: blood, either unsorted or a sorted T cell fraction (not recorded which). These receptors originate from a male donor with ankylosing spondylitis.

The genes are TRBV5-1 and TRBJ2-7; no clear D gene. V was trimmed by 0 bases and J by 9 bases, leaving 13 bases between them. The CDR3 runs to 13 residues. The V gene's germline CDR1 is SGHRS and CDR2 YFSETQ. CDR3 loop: CASSLAARSRQYF. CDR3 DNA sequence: TGCGCCAGCAGCTTGGCTGCCCGTTCGAGGCAGTACTTC.

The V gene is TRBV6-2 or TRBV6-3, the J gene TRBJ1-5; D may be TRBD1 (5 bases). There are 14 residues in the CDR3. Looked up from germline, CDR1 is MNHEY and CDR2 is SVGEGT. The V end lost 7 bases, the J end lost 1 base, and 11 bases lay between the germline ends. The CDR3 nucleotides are TGTGCCAGCAACTACGCAGGGAGCAATCAGCCCCAGCATTTT. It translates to CASNYAGSNQPQHF.

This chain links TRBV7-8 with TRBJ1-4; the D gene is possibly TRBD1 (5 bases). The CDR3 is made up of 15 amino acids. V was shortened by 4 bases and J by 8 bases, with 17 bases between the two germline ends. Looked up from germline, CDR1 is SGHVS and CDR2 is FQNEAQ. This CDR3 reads CASSSSSRRGEKLFF. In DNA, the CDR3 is TGTGCCAGCAGCTCGTCGTCTAGGAGGGGCGAAAAACTGTTTTTT. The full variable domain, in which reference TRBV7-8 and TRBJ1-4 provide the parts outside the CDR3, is GAGVSQSPRYKVAKRGQDVALRCDPISGHVSLFWYQQALGQGPEFLTYFQNEAQLDKSGLPSDRFFAERPEGSVSTLKIQRTQQEDSAVYLCASSSSSRRGEKLFFGSGTQLSVL.

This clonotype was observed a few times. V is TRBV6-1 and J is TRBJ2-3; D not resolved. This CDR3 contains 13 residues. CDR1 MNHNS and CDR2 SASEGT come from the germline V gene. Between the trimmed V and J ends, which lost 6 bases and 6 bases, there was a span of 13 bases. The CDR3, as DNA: TGTGCCAGCAGATCCGAGGTCCTGGATACGCAGTATTTT. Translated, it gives CASRSEVLDTQYF.

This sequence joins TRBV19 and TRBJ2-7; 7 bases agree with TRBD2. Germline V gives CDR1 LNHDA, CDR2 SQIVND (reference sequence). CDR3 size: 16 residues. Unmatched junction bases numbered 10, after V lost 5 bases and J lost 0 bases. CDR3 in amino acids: CASSPWEGEVSYEQYF. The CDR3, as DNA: TGTGCCAGTAGTCCGTGGGAGGGAGAGGTCTCCTACGAGCAGTACTTC.

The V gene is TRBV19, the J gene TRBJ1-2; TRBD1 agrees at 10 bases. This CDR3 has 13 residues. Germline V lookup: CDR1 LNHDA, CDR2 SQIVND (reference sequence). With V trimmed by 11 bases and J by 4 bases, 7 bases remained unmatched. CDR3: CASGTGVSYGYTF. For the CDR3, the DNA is TGTGCCTCCGGGACAGGGGTAAGCTATGGCTACACCTTC.

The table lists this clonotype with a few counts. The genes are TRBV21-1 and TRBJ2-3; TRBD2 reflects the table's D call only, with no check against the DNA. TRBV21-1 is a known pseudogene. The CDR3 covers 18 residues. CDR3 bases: TGTGCCAGCAGAACCGGGACTAGCGGCGCTACCTACACAGATACGCAGTATTTT. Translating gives CASRTGTSGATYTDTQYF.

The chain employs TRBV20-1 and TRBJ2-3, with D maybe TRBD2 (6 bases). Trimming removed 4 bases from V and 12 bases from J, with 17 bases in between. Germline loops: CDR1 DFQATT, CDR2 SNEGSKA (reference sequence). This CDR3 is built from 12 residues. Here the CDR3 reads CSAKNGGPSQYF. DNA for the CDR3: TGCAGTGCTAAGAATGGAGGGCCATCACAGTATTTT.

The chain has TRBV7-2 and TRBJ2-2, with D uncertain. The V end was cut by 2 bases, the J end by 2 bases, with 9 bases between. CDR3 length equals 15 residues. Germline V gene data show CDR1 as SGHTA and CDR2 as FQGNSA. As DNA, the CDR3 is TGTGCCAGCAGCTTACAAGTCCACAACACCGGGGAGCTGTTTTTT. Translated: CASSLQVHNTGELFF.

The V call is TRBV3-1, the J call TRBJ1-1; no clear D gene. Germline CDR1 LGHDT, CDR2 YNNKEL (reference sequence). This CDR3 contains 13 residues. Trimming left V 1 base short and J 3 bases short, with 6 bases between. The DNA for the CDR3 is TGTGCCAGCAGCCAAGGGGTAGACACTGAAGCTTTCTTT. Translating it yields CASSQGVDTEAFF.

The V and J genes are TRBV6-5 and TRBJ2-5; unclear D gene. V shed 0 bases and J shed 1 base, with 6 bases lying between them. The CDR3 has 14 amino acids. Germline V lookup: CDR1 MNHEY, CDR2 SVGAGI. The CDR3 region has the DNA TGTGCCAGCAGTTACTCGTACAGCCAAGAGACCCAGTACTTC. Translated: CASSYSYSQETQYF.

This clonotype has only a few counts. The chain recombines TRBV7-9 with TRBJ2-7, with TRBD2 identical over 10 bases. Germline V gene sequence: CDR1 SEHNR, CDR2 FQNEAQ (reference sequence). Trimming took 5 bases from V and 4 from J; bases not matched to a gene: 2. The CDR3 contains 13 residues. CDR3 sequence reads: CASSTSGEYEQYF. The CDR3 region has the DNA TGTGCCAGCAGCACTAGCGGGGAATACGAGCAGTACTTC.

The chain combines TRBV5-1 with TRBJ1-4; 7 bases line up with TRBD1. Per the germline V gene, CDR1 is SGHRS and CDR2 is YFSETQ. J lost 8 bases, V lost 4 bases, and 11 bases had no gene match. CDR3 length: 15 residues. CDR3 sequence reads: CASSVNRGEGEKLFF. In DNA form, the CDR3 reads TGCGCCAGCAGCGTCAACAGGGGCGAGGGCGAAAAACTGTTTTTT.

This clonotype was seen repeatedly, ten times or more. CDR3 amino acids: CASSSLGTSGGGGDTQYF. The CDR3 DNA reads TGTGCCAGCAGCTCCCTAGGGACTAGCGGAGGGGGTGGGGATACGCAGTATTTT. The gene calls are TRBV11-2 and TRBJ2-3; TRBD2 matches at 11 bases. Per the germline V gene, CDR1 is SGHAT and CDR2 is FQNNGV. CDR3 size: 18 residues. V shed 4 bases, J shed 6 bases, and the junction held 15 bases outside the gene matches.

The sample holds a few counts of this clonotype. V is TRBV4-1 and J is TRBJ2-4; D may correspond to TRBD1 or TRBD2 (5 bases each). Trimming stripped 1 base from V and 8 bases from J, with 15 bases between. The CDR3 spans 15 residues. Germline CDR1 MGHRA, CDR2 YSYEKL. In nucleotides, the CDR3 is TGCGCCAGCAGCCAAGTGGCCTCTAGAGGGGACATTCAGTACTTC. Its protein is CASSQVASRGDIQYF.

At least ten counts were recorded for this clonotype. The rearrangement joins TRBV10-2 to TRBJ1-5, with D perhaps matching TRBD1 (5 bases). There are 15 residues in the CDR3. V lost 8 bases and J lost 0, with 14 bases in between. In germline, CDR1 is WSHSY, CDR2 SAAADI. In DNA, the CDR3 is TGCGCCAGCCACAAAGACAGCCATAGCAATCAGCCCCAGCATTTT. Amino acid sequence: CASHKDSHSNQPQHF.

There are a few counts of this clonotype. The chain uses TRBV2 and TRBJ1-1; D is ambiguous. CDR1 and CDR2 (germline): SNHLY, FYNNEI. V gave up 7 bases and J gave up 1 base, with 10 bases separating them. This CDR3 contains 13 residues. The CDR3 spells CASTLSKNTEAFF. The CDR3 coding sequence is TGTGCCAGCACCTTATCAAAGAACACTGAAGCTTTCTTT. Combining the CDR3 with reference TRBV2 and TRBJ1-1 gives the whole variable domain EPEVTQTPSHQVTQMGQEVILRCVPISNHLYFYWYRQILGQKVEFLVSFYNNEISEKSEIFDDQFSVERPDGSNFTLKIRSTKLEDSAMYFCASTLSKNTEAFFGQGTRLTVV.

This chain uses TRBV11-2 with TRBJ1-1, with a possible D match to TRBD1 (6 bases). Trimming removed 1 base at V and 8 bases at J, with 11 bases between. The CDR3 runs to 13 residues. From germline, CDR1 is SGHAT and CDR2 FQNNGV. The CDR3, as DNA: TGTGCCAGCAGCTTAGCAGGGGTTGGGGAAGCTTTCTTT. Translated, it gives CASSLAGVGEAFF.

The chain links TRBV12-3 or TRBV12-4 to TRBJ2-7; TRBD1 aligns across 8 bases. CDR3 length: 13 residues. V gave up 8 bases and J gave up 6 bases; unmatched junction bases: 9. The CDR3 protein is CASLRTGIGEQYF. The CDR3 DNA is TGTGCCAGCCTCCGGACAGGGATAGGCGAGCAGTACTTC.

This chain's CDR3 is CAICSGRVSYEQYF. The CDR3 DNA is TGTGCCATCTGTAGCGGGAGAGTTTCCTACGAGCAGTACTTC. The genes are TRBV9 and TRBJ2-7, with 9 bases matching TRBD2. Germline-derived CDR1 and CDR2 are SGDLS and YYNGEE. Losses at the gene ends were 9 bases for V and 1 base for J; bases not matched to a gene: 8. This CDR3 has 14 residues.

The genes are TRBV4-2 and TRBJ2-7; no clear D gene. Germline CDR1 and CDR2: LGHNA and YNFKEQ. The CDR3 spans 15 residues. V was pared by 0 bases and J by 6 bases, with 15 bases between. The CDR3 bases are TGTGCCAGCAGCCAAGAGGCGCGCTTCCCTGGCGAGCAGTACTTC. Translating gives CASSQEARFPGEQYF.

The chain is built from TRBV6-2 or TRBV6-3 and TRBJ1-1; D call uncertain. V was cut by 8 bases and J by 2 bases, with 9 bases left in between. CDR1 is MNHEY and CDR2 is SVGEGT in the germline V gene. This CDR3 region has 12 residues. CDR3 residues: CASWKGNTEAFF. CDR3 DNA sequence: TGTGCCAGCTGGAAGGGTAACACTGAAGCTTTCTTT.

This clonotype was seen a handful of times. Written as DNA, the CDR3 is TGCAGCGTTGGGCCCGGGCCAGATACGCAGTATTTT. Translated, it gives CSVGPGPDTQYF. V is TRBV29-1 and J is TRBJ2-3, with no clear D. Between the trimmed V and J ends, which lost 4 bases and 4 bases, there was a span of 9 bases. The germline gives CDR1 SQVTM, CDR2 ANQGSEA. This CDR3 region has 12 residues.

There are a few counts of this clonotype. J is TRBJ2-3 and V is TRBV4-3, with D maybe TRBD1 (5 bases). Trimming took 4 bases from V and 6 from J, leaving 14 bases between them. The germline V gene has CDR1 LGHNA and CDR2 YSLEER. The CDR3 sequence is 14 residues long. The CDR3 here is CASSLLTASDTQYF. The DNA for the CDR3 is TGCGCCAGCAGCCTCTTGACAGCGTCGGATACGCAGTATTTT.

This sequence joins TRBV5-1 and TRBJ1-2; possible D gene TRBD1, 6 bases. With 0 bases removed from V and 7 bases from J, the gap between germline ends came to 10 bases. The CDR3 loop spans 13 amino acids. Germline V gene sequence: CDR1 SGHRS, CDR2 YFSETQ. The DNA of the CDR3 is TGCGCCAGCAGCTTGGGTCAGGGGTCTGGCTACACCTTC. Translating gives CASSLGQGSGYTF.